These 28 T cell receptor beta chains originate from one sample sequenced in a study of T cell responses to AZD1222 COVID-19 vaccine. Measured with immunoSEQ multiplex PCR; TCRdb has only the in-frame clones, and not every one. Among over 150,000 clones, roughly 92% were seen once, and the ten largest hold 1.6%. This specimen was peripheral blood, taken on day 0 of AZD1222 vaccination. The receptors derive from an adult in good health.

The rearrangement uses TRBV19 and TRBJ1-2, with D tentatively TRBD1 (5 bases). There are 19 residues in the CDR3. Trimming shortened V by 4 bases and J by 4 bases, and 28 bases separated the two germline ends. CDR1 and CDR2 from the germline V gene are LNHDA and SQIVND (reference sequence). Here the CDR3 DNA reads TGTGCCAGTAGTACGATTACCGCCCTCGAGGTACTTCAGGGCTATGGCTACACCTTC. It encodes CASSTITALEVLQGYGYTF.

The J gene is TRBJ2-3, the V gene TRBV9, with 10 bases lining up with TRBD2. J was trimmed by 3 bases and V by 0 bases; bases with no gene match: 7. The CDR3 is 17 residues long. From germline, CDR1 is SGDLS and CDR2 YYNGEE. The CDR3 reads CASSVGVSGGMTDTQYF. The CDR3 DNA reads as TGTGCCAGCAGCGTAGGGGTTAGCGGGGGGATGACAGATACGCAGTATTTT.

This chain links TRBV23-1 with TRBJ1-5; the D gene is possibly TRBD1 (6 bases). TRBV23-1 is annotated as an ORF whose role is uncertain. Trimming cost V 2 bases and J 7 bases, with 21 bases left between them. The CDR3 contains 17 residues. The CDR3 region is CASSQGGIGRGVQPQHF. The CDR3 DNA reads as TGCGCCAGCAGTCAAGGGGGGATAGGCAGGGGAGTCCAGCCCCAGCATTTT.

The chain joins TRBV28 to TRBJ1-4, with 9 bases identical to TRBD1. This CDR3 has 18 residues. Germline V gives CDR1 MDHEN, CDR2 SYDVKM. Trimming took 6 bases from V and 1 from J; bases not matched to a gene: 12. This CDR3 is CASRQHSYRGLTNEKLFF. CDR3 bases: TGTGCCAGCAGACAACACAGCTACAGGGGGCTAACTAATGAAAAACTGTTTTTT. Complete variable domain (other parts from reference TRBV28 and TRBJ1-4): DVKVTQSSRYLVKRTGEKVFLECVQDMDHENMFWYRQDPGLGLRLIYFSYDVKMKEKGDIPEGYSVSREKKERFSLILESASTNQTSMYLCASRQHSYRGLTNEKLFFGSGTQLSVL.

In the case of this clone: This specimen includes other DNA sequences encoding the same CDR3. The V gene is TRBV5-6, the J gene TRBJ1-5; no definite D call. CDR3 length equals 13 residues. Trimming removed 1 base at V and 3 bases at J, with 5 bases between. Germline CDR1 SGHDT, CDR2 YYEEEE. CDR3: CASSLRPNQPQHF. The CDR3 nucleotides read TGTGCCAGCAGCTTGAGGCCCAATCAGCCCCAGCATTTT.

V and J are TRBV12-5 and TRBJ2-4; 8 bases are shared with TRBD1. The CDR3 is 16 amino acids. Germline V gives CDR1 LGHNT, CDR2 FRNRAP. After removal of 0 bases from V and 10 bases from J, the junction contained 11 bases not matched to a gene. This CDR3 is CASGLVLGRQGQIQYF. CDR3 nucleotides: TGTGCTAGTGGTTTGGTATTGGGACGACAGGGGCAGATTCAGTACTTC.

This chain joins TRBV19 and TRBJ2-7; D is perhaps TRBD1 or TRBD2 (5 bases each). The CDR3 has 14 amino acids. CDR1 and CDR2 from the germline V gene are LNHDA and SQIVND (reference sequence). V was shortened by 5 bases and J by 7 bases, with 18 bases between the two germline ends. DNA of the CDR3: TGTGCCAGTAGTTGGGGACCCAGGGCTGGGGAGCAGTACTTC. This sequence encodes CASSWGPRAGEQYF.

The chain combines TRBV18 with TRBJ1-1, with TRBD1 as a possible D gene (5 bases). Germline CDR1 and CDR2: KGHSH and LQKENI. Trimming stripped 0 bases from V and 3 bases from J, with 14 bases between. This CDR3 has 16 amino acids. The CDR3 nucleotides are TGTGCCAGCTCACCACCCAGGGCTGGACTGGACACTGAAGCTTTCTTT. This sequence encodes CASSPPRAGLDTEAFF.

As to this clone: The identical CDR3 is also encoded by other nucleotide sequences in the sample. The chain has TRBV5-1 and TRBJ1-6; no reliable D call. V lost 0 bases and J 2 bases, leaving 6 bases between the germline ends. The germline CDR1 and CDR2 sequences are SGHRS and YFSETQ. This CDR3 has 15 residues. The CDR3 loop is CASSLAGTYNSPLHF. The CDR3 nucleotides read TGCGCCAGCAGCTTGGCCGGGACCTATAATTCACCCCTCCACTTT.

This clone was observed a few times. This chain joins TRBV27 and TRBJ2-7; 9 positions match TRBD1. This CDR3 region has 15 residues. CDR1 and CDR2 from the germline V gene are MNHEY and SMNVEV (reference sequence). J was trimmed by 3 bases and V by 2 bases; bases with no gene match: 5. The CDR3 nucleotides read TGTGCCAGCAGTTTAACCGGGACAGGGTTCTACGAGCAGTACTTC. It encodes CASSLTGTGFYEQYF.

Here the CDR3 DNA reads TGTGCCAGTAGTATTGAGGGGAGGCATGGCTACACCTTC. This translates into CASSIEGRHGYTF. The chain carries TRBV19 and TRBJ1-2; a possible D gene is TRBD1 (5 bases). The CDR3 totals 13 residues. V was shortened by 3 bases and J by 6 bases, with 11 bases between the two germline ends. CDR1 LNHDA and CDR2 SQIVND come from the germline V gene (reference sequence).

The V gene is TRBV6-5, the J gene TRBJ2-7, with TRBD2 matching over 8 bases. Germline V lookup: CDR1 MNHEY, CDR2 SVGAGI. V trimming: 4 bases; J trimming: 3 bases; junction bases outside the gene matches: 8. The CDR3 has 15 residues. The DNA of the CDR3 is TGTGCCAGCAGTTCTCCTCGGGAGGGGCTCTACGAGCAGTACTTC. This encodes CASSSPREGLYEQYF.

The chain employs TRBV10-1 and TRBJ1-1; no firm D call. In germline, CDR1 is WNHNN, CDR2 SYGVQD (reference sequence). Trimming pared 4 bases from V and 1 base from J, leaving 10 bases between. This CDR3 is 14 amino acids long. The CDR3 spells CASSVGRANTEAFF. In nucleotides, the CDR3 is TGCGCCAGCAGTGTTGGCCGAGCGAACACTGAAGCTTTCTTT.

This chain joins TRBV11-1 and TRBJ2-1, with 7 bases aligning to TRBD2. The germline V gene has CDR1 SGHAT and CDR2 FQDESV (reference sequence). The V gene end was trimmed by 0 bases and the J gene end by 7 bases; junction bases not matched to a gene: 3. This CDR3 has 14 residues. The CDR3 sequence: CASSLARTRNEQFF. In DNA form, the CDR3 reads TGTGCCAGCAGCTTAGCCAGGACTAGGAATGAGCAGTTCTTC.

The chain combines TRBV7-2 with TRBJ2-5; 7 nucleotides match TRBD2. CDR1 and CDR2 (germline): SGHTA, FQGNSA. V gave up 0 bases and J gave up 2 bases; unmatched junction bases: 3. CDR3 size: 15 residues. The CDR3 sequence: CASSLAGGRQETQYF. CDR3 DNA: TGTGCCAGCAGCTTAGCGGGAGGGCGTCAAGAGACCCAGTACTTC.

V gene TRBV4-3 combines with J gene TRBJ1-6; tentatively, D is TRBD1 (5 bases). Trimming stripped 5 bases from V and 0 bases from J, with 14 bases between. The CDR3 contains 17 residues. Germline V gene data show CDR1 as LGHNA and CDR2 as YSLEER. Here the CDR3 DNA reads TGCGCCAGCAGCAGCCCCATTGACAGCTCCTATAATTCACCCCTCCACTTT. Protein: CASSSPIDSSYNSPLHF.

The chain combines TRBV27 with TRBJ2-7; D is perhaps TRBD1 or TRBD2 (5 bases each). Deletions cut 5 bases from V and 0 bases from J, with 11 bases between. Looked up from germline, CDR1 is MNHEY and CDR2 is SMNVEV (reference sequence). The CDR3 sequence is 14 residues long. The CDR3 loop is CASSTWDDSYEQYF. The CDR3 DNA reads TGTGCCAGCAGTACTTGGGACGACTCCTACGAGCAGTACTTC.

J is TRBJ1-4 and V is TRBV27; maybe TRBD1 (5 bases). V lost 6 bases and J 10 bases, leaving 15 bases between the germline ends. Looked up from germline, CDR1 is MNHEY and CDR2 is SMNVEV (reference sequence). The CDR3 consists of 13 residues. CDR3 nucleotide sequence: TGTGCCAGCAGGCCTTCGGGGGGAGGAAAACTGTTTTTT. Amino acids: CASRPSGGGKLFF. Full variable domain (remainder filled in from reference TRBV27 and TRBJ1-4): EAQVTQNPRYLITVTGKKLTVTCSQNMNHEYMSWYRQDPGLGLRQIYYSMNVEVTDKGDVPEGYKVSRKEKRNFPLILESPSPNQTSLYFCASRPSGGGKLFFGSGTQLSVL.

The V gene is TRBV5-1, the J gene TRBJ2-1; 9 nucleotides line up with TRBD2. Germline V gene lookup returns CDR1 SGHRS and CDR2 YFSETQ. The CDR3 runs to 15 residues. The J segment lost 1 base and the V segment lost 7 bases, leaving 6 bases of the junction unmatched. CDR3 nucleotides: TGCGCCAGCGGATTACTAGCGGGTTCCTACAATGAGCAGTTCTTC. It encodes CASGLLAGSYNEQFF.

This chain connects TRBV5-1 to TRBJ1-2; a possible D gene is TRBD1 (6 bases). The CDR3 is 14 amino acids. Germline lookup yields CDR1 SGHRS and CDR2 YFSETQ. Trimming pared 0 bases from V and 3 bases from J, leaving 9 bases between. CDR3 sequence: CASSLAGGDYGYTF. The CDR3 DNA is TGCGCCAGCAGCTTGGCTGGGGGCGACTATGGCTACACCTTC.

V is TRBV7-6 and J is TRBJ1-5; TRBD1 matches 7 bases. The CDR3 runs to 18 residues. With V trimmed by 1 base and J by 1 base, 10 bases remained unmatched. CDR1 SGHVS and CDR2 FNYEAQ come from the germline V gene. CDR3 bases: TGTGCCAGCAGCTTAGGGACAGACCCCAGGGGGAGCAATCAGCCCCAGCATTTT. Translated, it gives CASSLGTDPRGSNQPQHF. The variable domain in full, with the rest retrieved from reference TRBV7-6 and TRBJ1-5, is GAGVSQSPRYKVTKRGQDVALRCDPISGHVSLYWYRQALGQGPEFLTYFNYEAQQDKSGLPNDRFSAERPEGSISTLTIQRTEQRDSAMYRCASSLGTDPRGSNQPQHFGDGTRLSIL.

The genes are TRBV6-7 and TRBJ2-1; 9 nucleotides line up with TRBD1. TRBV6-7 falls under the ORF class, with uncertain function. The CDR3 loop spans 15 amino acids. V lost 5 bases, J lost 5 bases, and 7 bases stayed unmatched. CDR3 protein: CASSHAGTGNNEQFF. CDR3 sequence (DNA): TGTGCCAGCAGTCACGCCGGGACAGGGAACAATGAGCAGTTCTTC.

This clone was seen a handful of times. V and J are TRBV10-1 and TRBJ1-1; D is ambiguous. The CDR3 covers 13 residues. V lost 0 bases and J lost 4, with 6 bases in between. Germline lookup yields CDR1 WNHNN and CDR2 SYGVQD (reference sequence). CDR3 nucleotide sequence: TGCGCCAGCAGTGAGTCCCGAGCCACTGAAGCTTTCTTT. It encodes CASSESRATEAFF.

V usage is TRBV5-1 and J usage is TRBJ2-5, with 10 positions matching TRBD2. CDR1 is SGHRS and CDR2 is YFSETQ in the germline V gene. With 0 bases clipped from V and 7 bases from J, the junction kept 15 bases outside the gene matches. The CDR3 is 18 amino acids. The CDR3 loop reads CASSLAPSGRKERGTQYF. The CDR3 nucleotides read TGCGCCAGCAGCTTGGCCCCTAGCGGGAGAAAGGAGAGAGGGACCCAGTACTTC.

The gene calls are TRBV6-4 and TRBJ2-1; TRBD2 matches 8 bases. Germline CDR1 reads MRHNA; CDR2 reads SNTAGT. The V segment lost 4 bases and the J segment 0 bases; nucleotides outside the gene matches: 8. CDR3 length: 17 amino acids. The CDR3 DNA is TGTGCCAGCAGTGCCAGTACGGGGACTAGCTCCTACAATGAGCAGTTCTTC. This encodes CASSASTGTSSYNEQFF.

The chain employs TRBV6-1 and TRBJ2-2; D gene uncertain. The CDR3 covers 13 residues. V was trimmed by 2 bases and J by 5 bases, leaving 6 bases between them. Germline V gene lookup returns CDR1 MNHNS and CDR2 SASEGT. The CDR3 loop reads CASSEWRTGELFF. The CDR3 nucleotides read TGTGCCAGCAGTGAATGGAGAACCGGGGAGCTGTTTTTT.

On this clone itself: The same CDR3 is also encoded by other DNA sequences in this sample. V and J are TRBV3-1 (or the pseudogene TRBV3-2) and TRBJ2-7; no firm D call. The V and J ends lost 0 bases and 7 bases respectively, with 7 bases between them. The CDR3 has 12 amino acids. CDR1 is LGHDT and CDR2 is YNNKEL in the germline V gene (reference sequence). CDR3 amino acids: CASSQDLGEQYF. The CDR3 DNA reads TGTGCCAGCAGCCAAGATCTGGGAGAGCAGTACTTC.

This sequence joins TRBV6-5 and TRBJ2-1; D remains unclear. The V end lost 0 bases, the J end lost 5 bases, and 5 bases lay between the germline ends. Germline V gene data show CDR1 as MNHEY and CDR2 as SVGAGI. This CDR3 spans 13 amino acids. CDR3 sequence (DNA): TGTGCCAGCAGTTACTCTACGGACAATGAGCAGTTCTTC. Translation gives CASSYSTDNEQFF.